This TCR beta chain is from a study of low-dose radiotherapy and immunotherapy resistance in tumors. CDR3 length: 13 residues. Germline CDR1 and CDR2: SGHRS and YFSETQ. V lost 0 bases and J lost 1, with 3 bases in between. Specified time point: before trial treatment. This clonotype was observed at least ten times. First-strand cDNA relied on TRAV- and TRBV-specific primers spanning alpha and beta chains. TCRs were amplified for around 20 PCR cycles with a constant-region primer and V-primer adapter. TCRdb re-derived calls from the reads in MiXCR, one entry per CDR3 protein. The sample gives tens of thousands of distinct CDR3 sequences, roughly a sixth of which show up once; over 2.5% is in the top ten.

V and J are TRBV5-1 and TRBJ2-3; D call uncertain. This sequence originates from a male donor with prostate cancer. The material sequenced was PBMCs, taken before treatment. CDR3 region: CASSLDGTDTQYF. The CDR3 DNA reads TGCGCCAGCAGCTTGGATGGCACAGATACGCAGTATTTT.